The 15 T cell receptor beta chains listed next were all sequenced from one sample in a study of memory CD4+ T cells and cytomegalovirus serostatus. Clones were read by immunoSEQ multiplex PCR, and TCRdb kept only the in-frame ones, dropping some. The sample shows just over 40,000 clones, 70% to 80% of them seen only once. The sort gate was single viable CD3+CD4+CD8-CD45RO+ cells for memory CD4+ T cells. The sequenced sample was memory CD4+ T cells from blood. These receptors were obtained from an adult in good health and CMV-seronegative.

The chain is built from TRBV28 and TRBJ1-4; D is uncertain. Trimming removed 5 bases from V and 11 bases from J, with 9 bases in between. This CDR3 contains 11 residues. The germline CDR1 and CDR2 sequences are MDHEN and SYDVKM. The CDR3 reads CASSVHGKLFF. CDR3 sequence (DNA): TGTGCCAGCAGTGTACATGGGAAACTGTTTTTT. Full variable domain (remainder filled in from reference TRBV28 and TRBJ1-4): DVKVTQSSRYLVKRTGEKVFLECVQDMDHENMFWYRQDPGLGLRLIYFSYDVKMKEKGDIPEGYSVSREKKERFSLILESASTNQTSMYLCASSVHGKLFFGSGTQLSVL.

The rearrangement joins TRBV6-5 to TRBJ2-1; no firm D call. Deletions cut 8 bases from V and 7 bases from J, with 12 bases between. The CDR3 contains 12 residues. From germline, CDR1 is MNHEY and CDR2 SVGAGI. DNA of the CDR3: TGTGCCAGCCGCTCATGGGTAAATGAGCAGTTCTTC. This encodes CASRSWVNEQFF.

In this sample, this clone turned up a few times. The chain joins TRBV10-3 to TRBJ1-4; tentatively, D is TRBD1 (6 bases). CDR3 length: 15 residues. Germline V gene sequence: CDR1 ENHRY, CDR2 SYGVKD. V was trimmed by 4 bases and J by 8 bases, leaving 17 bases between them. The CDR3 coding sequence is TGTGCCATCAGTGCCAACAGGGCCGGGGAGGAAAAACTGTTTTTT. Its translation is CAISANRAGEEKLFF.

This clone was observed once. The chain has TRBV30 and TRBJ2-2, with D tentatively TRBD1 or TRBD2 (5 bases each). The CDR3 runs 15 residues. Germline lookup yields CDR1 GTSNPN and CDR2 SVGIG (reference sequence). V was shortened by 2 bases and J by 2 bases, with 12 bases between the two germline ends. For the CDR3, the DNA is TGTGCCTGGAGTAACGGGGCGGTAAACACCGGGGAGCTGTTTTTT. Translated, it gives CAWSNGAVNTGELFF.

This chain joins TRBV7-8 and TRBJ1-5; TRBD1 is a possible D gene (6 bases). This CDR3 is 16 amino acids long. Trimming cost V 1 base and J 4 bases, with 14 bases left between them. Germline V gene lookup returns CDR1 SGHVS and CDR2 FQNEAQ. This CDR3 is CASSLGPGQRNQPQHF. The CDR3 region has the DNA TGTGCCAGCAGCTTAGGGCCGGGACAAAGAAATCAGCCCCAGCATTTT.

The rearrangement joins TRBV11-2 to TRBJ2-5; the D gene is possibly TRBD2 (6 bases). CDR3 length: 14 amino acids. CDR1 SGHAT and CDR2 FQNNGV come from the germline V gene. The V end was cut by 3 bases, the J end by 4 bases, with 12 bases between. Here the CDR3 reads CASSFGGDPETQYF. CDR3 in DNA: TGTGCCAGCAGCTTCGGAGGGGACCCAGAGACCCAGTACTTC.

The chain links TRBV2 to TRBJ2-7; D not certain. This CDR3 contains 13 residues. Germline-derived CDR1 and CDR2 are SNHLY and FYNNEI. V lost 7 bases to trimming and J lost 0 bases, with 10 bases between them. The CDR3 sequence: CASTMDVSYEQYF. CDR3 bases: TGTGCCAGCACTATGGACGTCTCCTACGAGCAGTACTTC.

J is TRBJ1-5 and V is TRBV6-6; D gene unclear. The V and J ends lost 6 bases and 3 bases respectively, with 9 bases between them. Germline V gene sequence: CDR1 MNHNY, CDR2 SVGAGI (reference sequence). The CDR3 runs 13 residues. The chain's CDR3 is CASSQDYNQPQHF. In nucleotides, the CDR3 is TGTGCCAGCAGCCAAGACTACAATCAGCCCCAGCATTTT.

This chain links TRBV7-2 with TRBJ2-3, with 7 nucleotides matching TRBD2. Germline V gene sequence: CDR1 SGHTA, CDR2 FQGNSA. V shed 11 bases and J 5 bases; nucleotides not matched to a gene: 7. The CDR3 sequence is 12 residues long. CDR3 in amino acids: CAGRGEGDTQYF. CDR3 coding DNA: TGTGCCGGGCGAGGGGAGGGAGATACGCAGTATTTT. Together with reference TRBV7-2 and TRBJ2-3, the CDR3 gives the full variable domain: GAGVSQSPSNKVTEKGKDVELRCDPISGHTALYWYRQSLGQGLEFLIYFQGNSAPDKSGLPSDRFSAERTGGSVSTLTIQRTQQEDSAVYLCAGRGEGDTQYFGPGTRLTVL.

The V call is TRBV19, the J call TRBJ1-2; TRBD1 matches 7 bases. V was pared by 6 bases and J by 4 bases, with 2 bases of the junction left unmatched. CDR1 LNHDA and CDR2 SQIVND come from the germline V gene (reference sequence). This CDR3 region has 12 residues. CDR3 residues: CASRRDSYGYTF. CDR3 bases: TGTGCCAGTAGACGGGACAGCTATGGCTACACCTTC. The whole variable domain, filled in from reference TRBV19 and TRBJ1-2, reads DGGITQSPKYLFRKEGQNVTLSCEQNLNHDAMYWYRQDPGQGLRLIYYSQIVNDFQKGDIAEGYSVSREKKESFPLTVTSAQKNPTAFYLCASRRDSYGYTFGSGTRLTVV.

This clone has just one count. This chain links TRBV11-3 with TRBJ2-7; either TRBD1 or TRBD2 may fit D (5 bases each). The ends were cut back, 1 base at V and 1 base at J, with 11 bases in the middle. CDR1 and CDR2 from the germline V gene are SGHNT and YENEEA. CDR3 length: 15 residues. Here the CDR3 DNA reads TGTGCCAGCAGCTTAGGGGGGATGGCTTCCTACGAGCAGTACTTC. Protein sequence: CASSLGGMASYEQYF.

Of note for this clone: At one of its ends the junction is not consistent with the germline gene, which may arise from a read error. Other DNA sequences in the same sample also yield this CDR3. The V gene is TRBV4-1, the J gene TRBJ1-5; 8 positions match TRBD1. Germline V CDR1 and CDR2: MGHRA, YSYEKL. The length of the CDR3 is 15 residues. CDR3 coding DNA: TGCGCCGGCAGCCACCCGGACAGGGCCGGCCAGCCCCAGCATTTT. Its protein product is CAGSHPDRAGQPQHF.

The CDR3: CASKTGGRYNEQFF. As DNA, the CDR3 is TGTGCCAGCAAGACAGGTGGGCGCTACAATGAGCAGTTCTTC. The chain uses TRBV25-1 and TRBJ2-1; possible D gene TRBD1, 6 bases. V was cut by 7 bases and J by 3 bases, with 13 bases left in between. The CDR3 loop spans 14 amino acids. The germline V gene encodes CDR1 MGHDK and CDR2 SYGVNS.

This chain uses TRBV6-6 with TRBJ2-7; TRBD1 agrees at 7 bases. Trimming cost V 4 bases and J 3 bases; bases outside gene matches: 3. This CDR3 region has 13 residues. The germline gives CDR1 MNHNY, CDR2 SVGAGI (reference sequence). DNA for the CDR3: TGTGCCAGCAGTTCCGGGACAGACTACGAGCAGTACTTC. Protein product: CASSSGTDYEQYF.

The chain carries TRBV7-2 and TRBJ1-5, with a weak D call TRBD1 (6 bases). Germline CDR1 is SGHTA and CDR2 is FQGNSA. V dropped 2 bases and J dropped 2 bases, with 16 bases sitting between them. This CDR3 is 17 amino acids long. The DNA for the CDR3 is TGTGCCAGCAGCTTAAGGGGGGTATCTGTGGGCAATCAGCCCCAGCATTTT. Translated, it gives CASSLRGVSVGNQPQHF.